The TCR beta chain under discussion was sequenced for a study of blood T cell repertoires in COVID-19. Looking at the study overall: Nucleic acid was either cDNA or gDNA, and it came from T cells, B-cell-depleted T cells, or PBMCs.

In the authors' workflow: Amplification of reference gene primers provided the estimated nucleated cell counts. Measured with immunoSEQ multiplex PCR; TCRdb has only the in-frame clones, and not every one. V and J calls and clone size are given by that table; D and trimming were obtained from the DNA. This sample yields around 140,000 clones, of which about nine tenths are seen a single time; roughly 2.5% belongs to the top ten. Patients at the Seattle site were enrolled during active infection and followed longitudinally. This CDR3 contains 14 residues. Trimming took 5 bases from V and 5 from J; bases not matched to a gene: 7. Germline values: CDR1 ENHRY, CDR2 SYGVKD.

The rearrangement joins TRBV10-3 to TRBJ1-1; TRBD1 matches 8 bases. The TCR sequence derives from a human donor with COVID-19, enrolled during active disease. The donor label of this sample is uncertain. The sequenced sample consisted of peripheral blood. CDR3 loop: CAISSDRGRTEAFF. The DNA of the CDR3 is TGTGCCATCAGTTCTGACAGGGGCAGGACTGAAGCTTTCTTT.